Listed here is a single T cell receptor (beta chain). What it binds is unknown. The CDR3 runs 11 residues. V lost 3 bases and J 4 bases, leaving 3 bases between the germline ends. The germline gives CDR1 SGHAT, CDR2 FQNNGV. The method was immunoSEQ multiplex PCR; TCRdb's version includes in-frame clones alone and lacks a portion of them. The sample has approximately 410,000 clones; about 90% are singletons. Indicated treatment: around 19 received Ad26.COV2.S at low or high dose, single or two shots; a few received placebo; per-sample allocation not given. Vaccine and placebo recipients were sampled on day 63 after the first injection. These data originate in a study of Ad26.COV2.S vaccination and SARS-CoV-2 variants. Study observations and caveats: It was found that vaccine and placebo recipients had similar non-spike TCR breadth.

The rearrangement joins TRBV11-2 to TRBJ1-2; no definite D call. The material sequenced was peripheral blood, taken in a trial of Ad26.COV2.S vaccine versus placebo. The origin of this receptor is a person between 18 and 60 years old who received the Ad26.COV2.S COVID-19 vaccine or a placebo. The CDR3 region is CASSFFYGYTF. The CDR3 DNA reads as TGTGCCAGCAGCTTTTTCTATGGCTACACCTTC.